A single sample gave rise to the 14 T cell receptor beta chains below, sequenced in a study of blood T cell repertoires in COVID-19. TCRdb keeps only in-frame clones here, not all; method: immunoSEQ multiplex PCR. Found here are 100,000 or so clones, about 88% of them singletons; the top ten hold approximately 7%. The sequenced sample consisted of peripheral blood. Every receptor here comes from a young man in a cohort sampled during active COVID-19.

This chain connects TRBV7-9 to TRBJ1-2; 12 bases are a match to TRBD1. This CDR3 spans 14 amino acids. The V gene end was trimmed by 5 bases and the J gene end by 3 bases; junction bases not matched to a gene: 1. Germline V lookup: CDR1 SEHNR, CDR2 FQNEAQ (reference sequence). CDR3 sequence (DNA): TGTGCCAGCAGCGGGACAGGGGGCTACTATGGCTACACCTTC. Its protein is CASSGTGGYYGYTF. Supplemented by reference TRBV7-9 and TRBJ1-2, the full variable domain reads DTGVSQNPRHKITKRGQNVTFRCDPISEHNRLYWYRQTLGQGPEFLTYFQNEAQLEKSRLLSDRFSAERPKGSFSTLEIQRTEQGDSAMYLCASSGTGGYYGYTFGSGTRLTVV.

This chain uses TRBV5-1 with TRBJ2-6; 9 bases line up with TRBD1. Germline-derived CDR1 and CDR2 are SGHRS and YFSETQ. The CDR3 consists of 17 residues. J gave up 2 bases and V 0 bases, and 3 bases lay outside the gene matches. This CDR3 is CASSLGDRETGANVLTF. The DNA for the CDR3 is TGCGCCAGCAGCTTGGGGGACAGGGAGACTGGGGCCAACGTCCTGACTTTC.

This clone was counted a single time. V is TRBV28 and J is TRBJ1-2; 10 bases agree with TRBD1. The germline CDR1 and CDR2 sequences are MDHEN and SYDVKM. J lost 6 bases, V lost 2 bases, and 6 bases had no gene match. The CDR3 is 15 amino acids. The CDR3 coding sequence is TGTGCCAGCAGTTTAGGGGACAGGGGAGTCAATGGCTACACCTTC. This sequence encodes CASSLGDRGVNGYTF.

This clone showed up just a few times. The V gene is TRBV30, the J gene TRBJ1-4, with a weak D call TRBD1 (6 bases). Germline values: CDR1 GTSNPN, CDR2 SVGIG (reference sequence). There are 15 residues in the CDR3. Trimming pared 5 bases from V and 4 bases from J, leaving 17 bases between. CDR3 sequence: CAWGGRPWLNEKLFF. The CDR3 nucleotides are TGTGCCTGGGGGGGCCGCCCGTGGCTTAATGAAAAACTGTTTTTT.

The chain joins TRBV5-4 to TRBJ2-3; TRBD2 matches at 8 bases. CDR1 and CDR2 (germline): SGHNT, YYREEE (reference sequence). The CDR3 is made up of 14 amino acids. Trimming took 1 base from V and 3 from J; bases not matched to a gene: 1. CDR3 sequence: CASSLRGGTDTQYF. DNA for the CDR3: TGTGCCAGCAGCTTGCGGGGGGGTACAGATACGCAGTATTTT.

A single count supports this clone. The chain is built from TRBV18 and TRBJ2-6, with 12 bases that match TRBD1. The CDR3 is 18 amino acids. V shed 5 bases, J shed 4 bases, and the junction held 9 bases outside the gene matches. Per germline, CDR1 KGHSH and CDR2 LQKENI. In DNA, the CDR3 is TGTGCCAGCTCAAGGACCGGGACAGGGGGCGTGGGGGCCAACGTCCTGACTTTC. It specifies CASSRTGTGGVGANVLTF.

This clone was seen a single time. The rearrangement joins TRBV18 to TRBJ2-3, with 7 bases aligning to TRBD1. This CDR3 is built from 13 residues. Losses at the gene ends were 8 bases for V and 0 bases for J; bases not matched to a gene: 2. The germline V gene has CDR1 KGHSH and CDR2 LQKENI. CDR3: CASGQASTDTQYF. Written as DNA, the CDR3 is TGTGCCAGCGGACAGGCTAGCACAGATACGCAGTATTTT.

The chain recombines TRBV7-2 with TRBJ1-3, with a weak D call TRBD1 (6 bases). Germline CDR1 is SGHTA and CDR2 is FQGNSA. Trimming pared 6 bases from V and 5 bases from J, leaving 14 bases between. This CDR3 has 14 amino acids. Here the CDR3 reads CASSRQDGRNTIYF. The CDR3 region has the DNA TGTGCCAGCAGTCGACAGGATGGTAGAAACACCATATATTTT.

The rearrangement links TRBV4-3 to TRBJ2-7, with TRBD1 matching 12 bases. V gave up 1 base and J gave up 7 bases; unmatched junction bases: 5. The CDR3 spans 15 residues. Germline V CDR1 and CDR2: LGHNA, YSLEER. The CDR3 sequence is CASSQGGQGASEQYF. DNA for the CDR3: TGCGCCAGCAGCCAAGGGGGACAGGGGGCGAGTGAGCAGTACTTC.

The rearrangement joins TRBV6-5 to TRBJ1-1, with TRBD1 as a possible D gene (5 bases). Germline V gives CDR1 MNHEY, CDR2 SVGAGI. The CDR3 is 12 residues long. Trimming removed 2 bases from V and 5 bases from J, with 6 bases in between. CDR3 region: CASSYGGTEAFF. The CDR3 DNA reads as TGTGCCAGCAGTTACGGGGGGACTGAAGCTTTCTTT.

V usage is TRBV10-3 and J usage is TRBJ1-1; D remains ambiguous. The CDR3 is 13 residues long. V shed 8 bases and J shed 5 bases, with 15 bases lying between them. Germline loops: CDR1 ENHRY, CDR2 SYGVKD. The CDR3 region is CAIGYSLETEAFF. CDR3 bases: TGTGCCATCGGATACTCCCTGGAGACTGAAGCTTTCTTT.

The J gene is TRBJ1-1, the V gene TRBV28; 10 nucleotides line up with TRBD1. The junction had 10 bases not matched to a gene; V was cut back by 11 bases and J by 4 bases. The CDR3 has 14 residues. The germline gives CDR1 MDHEN, CDR2 SYDVKM. The CDR3 sequence is CAGKTGGQATEAFF. CDR3 DNA sequence: TGTGCCGGAAAGACAGGGGGCCAGGCCACTGAAGCTTTCTTT.

Worth noting for this clone: It is unclear where the CDR3 begins or ends on the DNA, so no DNA is shown, and the CDR3 is as TCRdb lists it. The J gene is TRBJ2-7, the V gene TRBV30; the table's D call of TRBD2 was not tested on the DNA. The length of the CDR3 is 14 amino acids, counting both ends. CDR1 is GTSNPN and CDR2 is SVGIG in the germline V gene (reference sequence). The CDR3 reads CAWSVGEGSSELDF.

This chain links TRBV5-1 with TRBJ2-2; D ambiguous. Per the germline V gene, CDR1 is SGHRS and CDR2 is YFSETQ. The V gene lost 3 bases and the J gene lost 4 bases, with 16 bases spanning the gap. The CDR3 extends over 16 amino acids. This CDR3 reads CASSSASSFGTGELFF. Here the CDR3 DNA reads TGCGCCAGCAGCTCCGCCTCTTCTTTCGGCACCGGGGAGCTGTTTTTT.